Reported below is one T cell receptor (beta chain). The assay was immunoSEQ multiplex PCR, and TCRdb's table has in-frame clones only and misses some. The profile covers about 34,000 clones, with 90% to 95% appearing a single time and 2.2% taken by the ten largest. This sample is part of a study of T cells in tuberculosis. The CDR3 has 13 residues. Germline V CDR1 and CDR2: SGHTA, FQGNSA. Trimming left V 4 bases short and J 4 bases short, with 10 bases between. Source material: PBMCs. The chain is built from TRBV7-2 and TRBJ1-1; D gene ambiguous. This clonotype was sampled from a donor aged 10-30 years with latent tuberculosis or without tuberculosis infection. CDR3 region: CASSSPDLTEAFF. The DNA of the CDR3 is TGTGCCAGCAGCTCCCCAGATCTCACTGAAGCTTTCTTT. Based on the CDR3 plus reference TRBV7-2 and TRBJ1-1, the full variable domain is GAGVSQSPSNKVTEKGKDVELRCDPISGHTALYWYRQSLGQGLEFLIYFQGNSAPDKSGLPSDRFSAERTGGSVSTLTIQRTQQEDSAVYLCASSSPDLTEAFFGQGTRLTVV.